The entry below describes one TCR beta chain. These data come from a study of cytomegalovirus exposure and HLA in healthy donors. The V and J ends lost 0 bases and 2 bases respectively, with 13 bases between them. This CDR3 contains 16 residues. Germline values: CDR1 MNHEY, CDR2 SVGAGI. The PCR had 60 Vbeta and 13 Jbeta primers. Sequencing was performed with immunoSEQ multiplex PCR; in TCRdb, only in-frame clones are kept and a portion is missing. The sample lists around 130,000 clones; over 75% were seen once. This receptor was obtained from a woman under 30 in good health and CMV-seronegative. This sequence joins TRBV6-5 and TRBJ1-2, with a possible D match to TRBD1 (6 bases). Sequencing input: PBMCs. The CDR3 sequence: CASSYSKGRGNYGYTF. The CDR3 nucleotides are TGTGCCAGCAGTTACTCGAAGGGCAGGGGAAACTATGGCTACACCTTC.